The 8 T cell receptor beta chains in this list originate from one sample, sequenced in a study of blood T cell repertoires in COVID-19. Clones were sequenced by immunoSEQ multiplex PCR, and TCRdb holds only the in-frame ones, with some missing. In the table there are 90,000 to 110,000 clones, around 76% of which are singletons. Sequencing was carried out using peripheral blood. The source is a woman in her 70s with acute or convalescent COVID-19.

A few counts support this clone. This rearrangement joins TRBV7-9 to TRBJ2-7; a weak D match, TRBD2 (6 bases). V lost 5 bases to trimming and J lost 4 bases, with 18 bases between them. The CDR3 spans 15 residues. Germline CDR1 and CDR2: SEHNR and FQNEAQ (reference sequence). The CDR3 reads CASSDGLQEMYEQYF. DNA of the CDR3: TGTGCCAGCAGCGATGGACTACAGGAAATGTACGAGCAGTACTTC.

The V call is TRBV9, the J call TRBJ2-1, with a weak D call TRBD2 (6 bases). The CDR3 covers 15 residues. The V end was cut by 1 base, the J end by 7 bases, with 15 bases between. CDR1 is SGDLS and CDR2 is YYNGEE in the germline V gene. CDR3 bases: TGTGCCAGCAGCGTACGTTTGGGGGGAGGTAATGAGCAGTTCTTC. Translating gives CASSVRLGGGNEQFF.

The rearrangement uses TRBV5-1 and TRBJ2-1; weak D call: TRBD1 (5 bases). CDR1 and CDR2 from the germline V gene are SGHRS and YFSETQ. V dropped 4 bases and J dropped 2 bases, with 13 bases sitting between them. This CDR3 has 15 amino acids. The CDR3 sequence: CASSETALAYNEQFF. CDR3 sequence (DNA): TGCGCCAGCAGCGAGACAGCTTTAGCCTACAATGAGCAGTTCTTC. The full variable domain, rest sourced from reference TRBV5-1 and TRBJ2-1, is KAGVTQTPRYLIKTRGQQVTLSCSPISGHRSVSWYQQTPGQGLQFLFEYFSETQRNKGNFPGRFSGRQFSNSRSEMNVSTLELGDSALYLCASSETALAYNEQFFGPGTRLTVL.

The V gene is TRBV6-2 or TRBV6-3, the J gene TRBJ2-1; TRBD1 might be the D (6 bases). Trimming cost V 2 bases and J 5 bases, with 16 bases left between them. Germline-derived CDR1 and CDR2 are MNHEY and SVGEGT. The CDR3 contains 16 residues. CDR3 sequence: CASSYRLDSLDNEQFF. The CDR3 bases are TGTGCCAGCAGTTACCGCCTGGACAGTTTGGACAATGAGCAGTTCTTC.

The DNA for the CDR3 is TGCGCCAGCAGCTTGGCCAGGGGAGTCGACTATGGCTACACCTTC. This codes for CASSLARGVDYGYTF. The chain employs TRBV5-1 and TRBJ1-2; possibly TRBD1 for D (6 bases). Trimming took 0 bases from V and 3 from J, leaving 12 bases between them. The V gene's germline CDR1 is SGHRS and CDR2 YFSETQ. The CDR3 covers 15 residues.

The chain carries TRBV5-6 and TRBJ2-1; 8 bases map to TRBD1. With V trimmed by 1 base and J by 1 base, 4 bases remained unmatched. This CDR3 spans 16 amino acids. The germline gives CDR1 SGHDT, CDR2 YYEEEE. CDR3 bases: TGTGCCAGCAGCTTGTACCAGGGGGCATCCTACAATGAGCAGTTCTTC. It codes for CASSLYQGASYNEQFF.

The CDR3 loop reads CASSKLQGAAEAFF. Written as DNA, the CDR3 is TGTGCCAGCAGCAAGTTACAGGGGGCAGCTGAAGCTTTCTTT. J is TRBJ1-1 and V is TRBV7-9, with 9 bases lining up with TRBD1. Germline CDR1 reads SEHNR; CDR2 reads FQNEAQ (reference sequence). The CDR3 runs to 14 residues. V lost 5 bases and J lost 6; bases outside the gene matches: 7.

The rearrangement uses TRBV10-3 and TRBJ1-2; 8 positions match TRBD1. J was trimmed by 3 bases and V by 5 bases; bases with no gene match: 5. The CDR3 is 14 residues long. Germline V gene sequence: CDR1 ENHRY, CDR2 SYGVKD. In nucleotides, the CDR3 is TGTGCCATCAGTCACGGGACAGGAGACTATGGCTACACCTTC. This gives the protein CAISHGTGDYGYTF.